This entry lists 20 T cell receptor beta chains sequenced from one sample in a study of T-cell memory formation after mild COVID-19. Via MiXCR, TCRdb re-called the 5' RACE reads, giving one row per CDR3 protein. Among about 420,000 distinct CDR3 sequences listed, under 25% were seen once. Sequenced material: PBMCs or a T cell subset sorted from them (not recorded which). The receptors come from an adult woman who had mild COVID-19 (a few samples of this study predate the infection). Cell type and time point are not known.

The chain employs TRBV6-5 and TRBJ1-3; possible D gene TRBD1, 5 bases. Germline V gene lookup returns CDR1 MNHEY and CDR2 SVGAGI. The CDR3 has 14 residues. Trimming took off 7 bases at V and 4 bases at J, with 14 bases between the two ends. DNA for the CDR3: TGTGCCAGCAAAAAAGATGGGACGGGAAACACCATATATTTT. Protein: CASKKDGTGNTIYF.

In this sample, this clonotype turned up many times. The CDR3 coding sequence is TGTGCCAGCAGCCCCTACACCGCCTACAATGAGCAGTTCTTC. Amino acid sequence: CASSPYTAYNEQFF. The rearrangement uses TRBV9 and TRBJ2-1; no definite D call. V was trimmed by 4 bases and J by 2 bases, leaving 10 bases between them. Germline-derived CDR1 and CDR2 are SGDLS and YYNGEE. The CDR3 spans 14 residues.

The CDR3 DNA sequence: TGCAGCGTTGAGGACAAAGTAAACATTCAGTACTTC. This codes for CSVEDKVNIQYF. V is TRBV29-1 and J is TRBJ2-4; tentatively, D is TRBD1 (5 bases). The CDR3 extends over 12 amino acids. CDR1 is SQVTM and CDR2 is ANQGSEA in the germline V gene. V gave up 3 bases and J gave up 6 bases, with 9 bases separating them.

The V call is TRBV7-2, the J call TRBJ1-6; D unclear. The V gene's germline CDR1 is SGHTA and CDR2 FQGNSA. CDR3 length: 13 residues. Trimming shortened V by 5 bases and J by 13 bases, and 15 bases separated the two germline ends. In DNA, the CDR3 is TGTGCCAGCAGCCCCCCCGCGGGGTTTCCCCTCCACTTT. Its translation is CASSPPAGFPLHF.

V usage is TRBV27 and J usage is TRBJ2-7; 7 bases line up with TRBD2. The CDR3 extends over 16 amino acids. Per the germline V gene, CDR1 is MNHEY and CDR2 is SMNVEV (reference sequence). The V and J ends lost 4 bases and 2 bases, in that order; junction bases with no gene match: 11. The CDR3 region has the DNA TGTGCCAGCAGTTCCCCTTTAATCGCGGGGGCCTACGAGCAGTACTTC. This codes for CASSSPLIAGAYEQYF.

This clonotype was counted between two and nine times. The rearrangement links TRBV4-1 to TRBJ1-1; D is possibly TRBD1 (6 bases). The CDR3 is 14 amino acids. The V end lost 3 bases, the J end lost 5 bases, and 13 bases lay between the germline ends. In germline, CDR1 is MGHRA, CDR2 YSYEKL. CDR3 coding DNA: TGCGCCAGCAGCCAGGGAACAGGGCTGACTGAAGCTTTCTTT. Its translation is CASSQGTGLTEAFF.

This clonotype was seen more than once but under ten times. The J gene is TRBJ2-5, the V gene TRBV11-3, with D hard to call. Trimming took off 1 base at V and 2 bases at J, with 14 bases between the two ends. CDR1 is SGHNT, CDR2 YENEEA, per germline. The CDR3 runs to 16 residues. The CDR3 reads CASSLGRNARQETQYF. The CDR3 DNA sequence: TGTGCCAGCAGCTTAGGACGGAACGCCCGACAAGAGACCCAGTACTTC.

A remark on this clonotype: One junction end disagrees with the germline gene, perhaps due to a read error. The chain carries TRBV7-7 and TRBJ2-5; 7 bases fit TRBD2. CDR3 length equals 15 residues. Looked up from germline, CDR1 is SSHAT and CDR2 is FNYEAQ (reference sequence). Written as DNA, the CDR3 is TGTGCTAGCAGCTTAGACGCGCTAGCGGAAGAGACCCAGTACTTC. Translating gives CASSLDALAEETQYF.

Ten or more counts support this clonotype. The germline gene is not matched at one end of the junction; a read error may be the cause. This sequence joins TRBV12-3 or TRBV12-4 and TRBJ2-3, with 9 bases aligning to TRBD2. The CDR3 has 15 residues. Here the CDR3 reads CASSLGLAGTDTQYF. The CDR3 DNA follows: TGCGCCAGCAGCTTGGGGCTAGCGGGAACAGATACGCAGTATTTT.

This chain links TRBV6-1 with TRBJ2-6; D is possibly TRBD1 or TRBD2 (5 bases each). This CDR3 has 18 amino acids. Germline V gene sequence: CDR1 MNHNS, CDR2 SASEGT. V was shortened by 6 bases and J by 0 bases, with 18 bases between the two germline ends. CDR3 coding DNA: TGTGCCAGCAGAGAGGGGAAAGCTTCTCTCTCTGGGGCCAACGTCCTGACTTTC. Amino acids: CASREGKASLSGANVLTF.

The chain has TRBV10-3 and TRBJ2-7; 13 bases agree with TRBD2. Germline CDR1 ENHRY, CDR2 SYGVKD. The CDR3 is 15 amino acids. V shed 6 bases, J shed 4 bases, and the junction held 6 bases outside the gene matches. CDR3 DNA: TGTGCCATCAGCCCCGGACTAGCGGGAGCTTACGAGCAGTACTTC. This encodes CAISPGLAGAYEQYF.

The genes are TRBV5-1 and TRBJ1-2; D is unclear. Germline V gene sequence: CDR1 SGHRS, CDR2 YFSETQ. The CDR3 sequence is 14 residues long. Trimming took 0 bases from V and 2 from J, leaving 8 bases between them. Here the CDR3 reads CASSLDDGNYGYTF. The DNA of the CDR3 is TGCGCCAGCAGCTTGGACGATGGGAACTATGGCTACACCTTC.

This clonotype was seen more than once but under ten times. This rearrangement joins TRBV28 to TRBJ2-1; D remains ambiguous. Per germline, CDR1 MDHEN and CDR2 SYDVKM. This CDR3 spans 13 amino acids. V was shortened by 8 bases and J by 1 base, with 9 bases between the two germline ends. The CDR3 is CASGGGSYNEQFF. Written as DNA, the CDR3 is TGTGCCAGCGGCGGTGGTTCCTACAATGAGCAGTTCTTC.

This clonotype was detected only a few times. The J gene is TRBJ2-1, the V gene TRBV5-1; 7 bases line up with TRBD2. V was clipped by 6 bases and J by 10 bases; unmatched bases: 7. CDR1 SGHRS and CDR2 YFSETQ come from the germline V gene. The CDR3 is made up of 12 amino acids. The CDR3 sequence is CASKLAGVEQFF. CDR3 bases: TGCGCCAGCAAGTTGGCGGGGGTCGAGCAGTTCTTC.

This rearrangement joins TRBV12-3 or TRBV12-4 to TRBJ1-2; D ambiguous. CDR3 size: 14 residues. Between the trimmed V and J ends, which lost 3 bases and 5 bases, there was a span of 13 bases. Written as DNA, the CDR3 is TGTGCCAGCAGTTTTTCCGGGGTTCTTTATGGCTACACCTTC. Protein sequence: CASSFSGVLYGYTF.

The chain employs TRBV5-1 and TRBJ2-1; D perhaps matches TRBD1 (5 bases). V dropped 3 bases and J dropped 7 bases, with 20 bases sitting between them. This CDR3 is built from 16 residues. Germline V gives CDR1 SGHRS, CDR2 YFSETQ. The CDR3 DNA reads TGCGCCAGCAGCTCCGCCAAAGGGGCAGGAGCAAATGAGCAGTTCTTC. Translated, it gives CASSSAKGAGANEQFF.

The chain uses TRBV7-9 and TRBJ1-1; D is unresolved. The CDR3 spans 14 residues. Trimming left V 3 bases short and J 7 bases short, with 15 bases between. Germline CDR1 SEHNR, CDR2 FQNEAQ (reference sequence). Here the CDR3 reads CASSFTGRGIEAFF. Here the CDR3 DNA reads TGTGCCAGCAGCTTCACGGGGAGAGGTATTGAAGCTTTCTTT.

The chain is built from TRBV7-2 and TRBJ2-7, with TRBD2 matching 7 bases. From germline, CDR1 is SGHTA and CDR2 FQGNSA. The CDR3 runs 13 residues. J was trimmed by 6 bases and V by 2 bases; bases with no gene match: 4. This CDR3 is CASSLQRDLEQYF. In DNA, the CDR3 is TGTGCCAGCAGCTTACAGCGGGATCTCGAGCAGTACTTC.

The sample holds a few counts of this clonotype. This chain connects TRBV27 to TRBJ2-5, with 8 nucleotides matching TRBD2. Per the germline V gene, CDR1 is MNHEY and CDR2 is SMNVEV (reference sequence). Unmatched junction bases numbered 4, after V lost 7 bases and J lost 3 bases. The CDR3 extends over 13 amino acids. CDR3 region: CASKLSGKETQYF. In nucleotides, the CDR3 is TGTGCCAGCAAACTTAGCGGGAAAGAGACCCAGTACTTC.

CDR3 protein: CASSPWTGRSDTQYF. DNA of the CDR3: TGTGCCAGCAGTCCTTGGACAGGGAGGTCAGATACGCAGTATTTT. The chain is built from TRBV12-3 or TRBV12-4 and TRBJ2-3; 8 bases are a match to TRBD1. The V gene end was trimmed by 5 bases and the J gene end by 4 bases; junction bases not matched to a gene: 8. The CDR3 loop spans 15 amino acids.